Shown below are 9 T cell receptor beta chains from a single sample sequenced in a study of shared clonotypes between healthy human individuals. Produced via immunoSEQ multiplex PCR; TCRdb's table is partial and in-frame only. The sample contains approximately 2.5 million clones, 85% to 95% of which appear only once. Sequencing input: naive CD4+ T cells sorted from blood. The subset was: CD45RA+ positively selected. The receptors shown here come from a man between 18 and 29 years old in good health.

CDR3 residues: CASRAGTSVTGELFF. The CDR3, as DNA: TGTGCCAGCAGGGCCGGGACTAGCGTAACCGGGGAGCTGTTTTTT. This sequence joins TRBV27 and TRBJ2-2; 10 positions agree with TRBD2. The CDR3 spans 15 residues. The junction had 6 bases not matched to a gene; V was cut back by 6 bases and J by 5 bases. Germline assignment: CDR1 MNHEY and CDR2 SMNVEV (reference sequence).

The gene calls are TRBV7-9 and TRBJ2-5; D unresolved. Trimming took 2 bases from V and 1 from J, leaving 8 bases between them. The germline V gene encodes CDR1 SEHNR and CDR2 FQNEAQ (reference sequence). The CDR3 extends over 14 amino acids. The CDR3: CASSLTVSQETQYF. For the CDR3, the DNA is TGTGCCAGCAGCTTAACAGTATCCCAAGAGACCCAGTACTTC.

The chain recombines TRBV6-1 with TRBJ2-7; the match to TRBD2 covers 11 bases. Germline V gene lookup returns CDR1 MNHNS and CDR2 SASEGT. This CDR3 has 13 amino acids. V lost 7 bases and J lost 4; bases outside the gene matches: 3. For the CDR3, the DNA is TGTGCCAGCATAGCGGGAGGGAGGTACGAGCAGTACTTC. Translation: CASIAGGRYEQYF.

The chain is built from TRBV7-2 and TRBJ2-5; D remains unclear. V lost 2 bases to trimming and J lost 3 bases, with 10 bases between them. CDR3 length: 14 residues. Germline CDR1 SGHTA, CDR2 FQGNSA. The CDR3, as DNA: TGTGCCAGCAGCTTATTAGTGGTCAAAGAGACCCAGTACTTC. Encoded protein: CASSLLVVKETQYF.

This sequence joins TRBV12-5 and TRBJ2-5, with 7 bases fitting TRBD1. The length of the CDR3 is 14 residues. Per germline, CDR1 LGHNT and CDR2 FRNRAP. J was trimmed by 2 bases and V by 8 bases; bases with no gene match: 8. The CDR3 sequence is CASQQGYLQETQYF. The CDR3 nucleotides read TGTGCTAGTCAACAGGGGTATCTGCAAGAGACCCAGTACTTC.

The CDR3: CASSQSKEGSSYEQYF. The CDR3 DNA follows: TGCGCCAGCAGTCAATCTAAGGAGGGGAGCTCCTACGAGCAGTACTTC. The rearrangement uses TRBV23-1 and TRBJ2-7, with D perhaps TRBD2 (6 bases). TRBV23-1 carries the ORF label, with uncertain function. This CDR3 contains 16 residues. V lost 0 bases and J lost 0, with 12 bases in between.

The chain carries TRBV7-2 and TRBJ1-2; D uncertain. Germline V CDR1 and CDR2: SGHTA, FQGNSA. With 3 bases removed from V and 6 bases from J, the gap between germline ends came to 17 bases. The CDR3 sequence is 15 residues long. The CDR3 DNA reads TGTGCCAGCAGCTTCCACAAGACTGGGTCGCATGGCTACACCTTC. It specifies CASSFHKTGSHGYTF.

The chain employs TRBV6-6 and TRBJ2-7; the D gene is possibly TRBD2 (6 bases). The germline V and J ends were trimmed by 5 bases and 7 bases, with 15 bases remaining between them. Germline V CDR1 and CDR2: MNHNY, SVGAGI (reference sequence). The CDR3 totals 13 residues. The DNA of the CDR3 is TGTGCCAGCAGTGTACTTCGGAGGGGAGAGCAGTACTTC. This sequence encodes CASSVLRRGEQYF.

This chain joins TRBV5-1 and TRBJ1-5, with D possibly TRBD1 on 6 matching bases. This CDR3 comprises 14 residues. V dropped 3 bases and J dropped 4 bases, with 11 bases sitting between them. The germline V gene has CDR1 SGHRS and CDR2 YFSETQ. In DNA, the CDR3 is TGCGCCAGCAGCTCCGGGGACATTAATCAGCCCCAGCATTTT. This codes for CASSSGDINQPQHF.